These 14 T cell receptor beta chains were sequenced from one sample in a study of cytomegalovirus exposure and HLA in healthy donors (dated by TCRdb to about 2017). The library was prepared using the immunoSEQ multiplex PCR assay. The multiplex PCR relied on a mix of 60 forward primers for TCR Vbeta segments and 13 reverse primers for TCR Jbeta segments. The table comes from immuneACCESS by way of TCRdb, which keeps in-frame sequences with V and J called. Part of the clones is missing from these tables; in studies checked, under half for an unresolved V gene and the rest for unknown reasons. The sample contains under 200,000 clones, 60% to 80% of them found a single time. More than 1.1% of the sample goes to the ten largest clones. Input material: PBMCs. These receptors all stem from a woman in her 30s in good health and CMV-seronegative.

This clone was seen a few times. The rearrangement joins TRBV2 to TRBJ1-1, with D perhaps TRBD1 (6 bases). The germline gives CDR1 SNHLY, CDR2 FYNNEI. Trimming took off 0 bases at V and 0 bases at J, with 11 bases between the two ends. The CDR3 runs 16 residues. In nucleotides, the CDR3 is TGTGCCAGCAGTGAAGCGAAAAGGGGGTTGAACACTGAAGCTTTCTTT. It yields the protein CASSEAKRGLNTEAFF.

This clone was counted once. V usage is TRBV5-1 and J usage is TRBJ2-2, with 14 nucleotides matching TRBD2. CDR1 is SGHRS, CDR2 YFSETQ, per germline. J lost 4 bases, V lost 5 bases, and 7 bases had no gene match. This CDR3 comprises 17 residues. The CDR3, as DNA: TGCGCCAGCAGTTCCGGGACTAGCGGGGGACGCACCGGGGAGCTGTTTTTT. This sequence encodes CASSSGTSGGRTGELFF.

The chain carries TRBV4-1 and TRBJ1-1, with a possible D match to TRBD1 (5 bases). V lost 0 bases to trimming and J lost 3 bases, with 8 bases between them. The CDR3 is 14 amino acids. Germline V gene data show CDR1 as MGHRA and CDR2 as YSYEKL. CDR3 region: CASSQDRAYTEAFF. For the CDR3, the DNA is TGCGCCAGCAGCCAAGACAGGGCTTACACTGAAGCTTTCTTT.

This clone is a singleton in its sample. The V and J genes are TRBV7-7 and TRBJ2-2, with D unclear. V lost 5 bases and J lost 1, with 8 bases in between. The CDR3 spans 14 residues. In germline, CDR1 is SSHAT, CDR2 FNYEAQ (reference sequence). The CDR3 DNA follows: TGTGCCAGCAGCCAAATACAGAACACCGGGGAGCTGTTTTTT. This sequence encodes CASSQIQNTGELFF.

The rearrangement joins TRBV15 to TRBJ2-7; 9 nucleotides agree with TRBD1. V was pared by 7 bases and J by 5 bases, with 9 bases of the junction left unmatched. Per the germline V gene, CDR1 is LNHNV and CDR2 is YYDKDF (reference sequence). CDR3 length: 14 residues. In DNA form, the CDR3 reads TGTGCCACCACTCCGGACAGGGGCTCTCACGAGCAGTACTTC. It encodes CATTPDRGSHEQYF.

This clone was seen a handful of times. The chain joins TRBV6-6 to TRBJ2-3, with a weak D call TRBD2 (6 bases). The ends were cut back, 7 bases at V and 2 bases at J, with 13 bases in the middle. Per the germline V gene, CDR1 is MNHNY and CDR2 is SVGAGI (reference sequence). The CDR3 loop spans 14 amino acids. The CDR3 nucleotides are TGTGCCAGCAAAGAGGGACTGTACACAGATACGCAGTATTTT. This sequence encodes CASKEGLYTDTQYF.

To note about this clone: Other DNA variants within this sample encode the same CDR3. V and J are TRBV9 and TRBJ1-2; the D gene is possibly TRBD1 (6 bases). Germline V gives CDR1 SGDLS, CDR2 YYNGEE. The V and J ends lost 5 bases and 7 bases respectively, with 15 bases between them. The CDR3 is 13 residues long. CDR3 nucleotide sequence: TGTGCCAGCAGTGCGACAGGAGTCTTTGGCTACACCTTC. Its protein product is CASSATGVFGYTF.

This clone was observed once. This chain uses TRBV30 with TRBJ2-2, with D possibly TRBD2 on 6 matching bases. This CDR3 is built from 17 residues. Germline CDR1 GTSNPN, CDR2 SVGIG (reference sequence). Trimming pared 0 bases from V and 1 base from J, leaving 15 bases between. The CDR3 sequence: CAWSVRAGGGNTGELFF. CDR3 nucleotides: TGTGCCTGGAGTGTACGAGCGGGTGGGGGGAACACCGGGGAGCTGTTTTTT.

This chain connects TRBV19 to TRBJ1-5, with 11 bases that match TRBD1. Germline V gene lookup returns CDR1 LNHDA and CDR2 SQIVND (reference sequence). This CDR3 is built from 15 residues. V lost 2 bases, J lost 4 bases, and 1 base stayed unmatched. The chain's CDR3 is CASSIRDRGNQPQHF. The CDR3 DNA sequence: TGTGCCAGTAGTATAAGGGACAGGGGGAATCAGCCCCAGCATTTT.

The chain links TRBV5-6 to TRBJ1-6, with TRBD1 matching 8 bases. Germline V gives CDR1 SGHDT, CDR2 YYEEEE. There are 17 residues in the CDR3. The ends lost 3 bases at V and 6 bases at J; junction bases unmatched: 11. In nucleotides, the CDR3 is TGTGCCAGCAGCTATCCAGGCGCAGGGGGCTCTAATTCACCCCTCCACTTT. Translating it yields CASSYPGAGGSNSPLHF.

This clone showed up just once. The chain links TRBV7-2 to TRBJ1-3, with a tentative D call TRBD1 (6 bases). The germline V gene encodes CDR1 SGHTA and CDR2 FQGNSA. The ends were cut back, 0 bases at V and 4 bases at J, with 13 bases in the middle. The CDR3 covers 16 residues. The CDR3 DNA reads TGTGCCAGCAGCTTAGCCGTTACAGGGTTGGGAAACACCATATATTTT. Translating gives CASSLAVTGLGNTIYF.

V and J are TRBV4-1 and TRBJ1-5; no clear D. The CDR3 sequence is 13 residues long. V lost 1 base and J 11 bases, leaving 12 bases between the germline ends. Germline V lookup: CDR1 MGHRA, CDR2 YSYEKL. The chain's CDR3 is CASSQGELGAQHF. CDR3 coding DNA: TGCGCCAGCAGCCAAGGGGAGCTGGGAGCCCAGCATTTT.

The V gene is TRBV7-2, the J gene TRBJ1-5; possible D gene TRBD1, 6 bases. V was trimmed by 1 base and J by 4 bases, leaving 8 bases between them. The germline gives CDR1 SGHTA, CDR2 FQGNSA. The CDR3 has 14 amino acids. The CDR3 nucleotides are TGTGCCAGCAGCTTAGATAGGGGGAATCAGCCCCAGCATTTT. This sequence encodes CASSLDRGNQPQHF.

This clone was observed a handful of times. The chain uses TRBV4-1 and TRBJ1-1, with TRBD1 matching 8 bases. This CDR3 contains 15 residues. With 0 bases clipped from V and 3 bases from J, the junction kept 3 bases outside the gene matches. Germline V lookup: CDR1 MGHRA, CDR2 YSYEKL. DNA for the CDR3: TGCGCCAGCAGCCAAGATCAGGGGGCCGACACTGAAGCTTTCTTT. It is translated as CASSQDQGADTEAFF.